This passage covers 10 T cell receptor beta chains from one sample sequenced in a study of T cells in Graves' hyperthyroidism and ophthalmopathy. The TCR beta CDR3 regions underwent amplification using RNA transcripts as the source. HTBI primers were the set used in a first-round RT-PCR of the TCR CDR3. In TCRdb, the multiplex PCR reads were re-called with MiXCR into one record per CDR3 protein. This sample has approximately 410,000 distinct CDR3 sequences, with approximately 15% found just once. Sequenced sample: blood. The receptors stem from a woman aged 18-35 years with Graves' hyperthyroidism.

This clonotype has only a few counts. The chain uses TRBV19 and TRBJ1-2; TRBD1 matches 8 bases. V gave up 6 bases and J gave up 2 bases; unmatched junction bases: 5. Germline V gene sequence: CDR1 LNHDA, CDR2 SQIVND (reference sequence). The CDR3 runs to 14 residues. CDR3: CASRDRGSNYGYTF. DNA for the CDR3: TGTGCCAGTAGAGACAGGGGATCGAACTATGGCTACACCTTC.

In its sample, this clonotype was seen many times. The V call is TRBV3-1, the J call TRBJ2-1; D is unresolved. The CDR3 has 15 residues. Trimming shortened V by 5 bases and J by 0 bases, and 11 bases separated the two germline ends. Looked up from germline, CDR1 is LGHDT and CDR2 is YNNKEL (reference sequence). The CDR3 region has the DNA TGTGCCAGCAGCACCAAATTCAGCTCCTACAATGAGCAGTTCTTC. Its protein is CASSTKFSSYNEQFF.

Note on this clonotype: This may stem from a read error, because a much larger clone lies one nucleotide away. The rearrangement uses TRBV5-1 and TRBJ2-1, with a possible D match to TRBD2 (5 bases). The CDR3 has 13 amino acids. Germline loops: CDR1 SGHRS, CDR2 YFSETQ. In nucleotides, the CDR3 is TGCGCCAGCAACTTGATCGGGAACAATGAGCAGTTCTTC. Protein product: CASNLIGNNEQFF.

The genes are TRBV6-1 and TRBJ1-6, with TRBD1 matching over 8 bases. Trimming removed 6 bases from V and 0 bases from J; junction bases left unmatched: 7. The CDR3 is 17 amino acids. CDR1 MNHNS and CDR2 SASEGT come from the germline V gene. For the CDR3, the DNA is TGTGCCAGCAGCTTCGGACAGGGTGGCTCCTATAATTCACCCCTCCACTTT. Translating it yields CASSFGQGGSYNSPLHF.

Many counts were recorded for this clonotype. CDR3 bases: TGTGCCAGCAGCTCCCTCGGGACGCCGTACAATGAGCAGTTCTTC. It specifies CASSSLGTPYNEQFF. This rearrangement joins TRBV7-2 to TRBJ2-1; D may match TRBD1 or TRBD2 (5 bases each). V was clipped by 4 bases and J by 4 bases, with 14 bases between them. The germline CDR1 and CDR2 sequences are SGHTA and FQGNSA. The CDR3 runs to 15 residues.

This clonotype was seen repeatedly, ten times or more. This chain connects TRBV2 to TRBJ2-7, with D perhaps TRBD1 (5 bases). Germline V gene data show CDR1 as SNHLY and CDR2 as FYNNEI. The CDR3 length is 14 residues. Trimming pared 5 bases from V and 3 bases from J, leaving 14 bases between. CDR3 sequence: CASSQSPGFYEQYF. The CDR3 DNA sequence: TGTGCCAGCAGTCAAAGCCCAGGGTTCTACGAGCAGTACTTC. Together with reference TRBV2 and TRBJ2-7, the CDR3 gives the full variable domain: EPEVTQTPSHQVTQMGQEVILRCVPISNHLYFYWYRQILGQKVEFLVSFYNNEISEKSEIFDDQFSVERPDGSNFTLKIRSTKLEDSAMYFCASSQSPGFYEQYFGPGTRLTVT.

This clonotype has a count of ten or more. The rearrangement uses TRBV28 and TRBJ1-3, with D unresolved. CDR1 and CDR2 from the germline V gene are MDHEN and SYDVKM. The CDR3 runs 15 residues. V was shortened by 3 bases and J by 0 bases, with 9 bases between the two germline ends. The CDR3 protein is CASSFVGLSGNTIYF. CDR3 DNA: TGTGCCAGCAGTTTTGTTGGACTCTCTGGAAACACCATATATTTT.

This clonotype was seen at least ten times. In DNA form, the CDR3 reads TGCAGTGCTAGAGGCAGTGTCTACGAGCAGTACTTC. Residues: CSARGSVYEQYF. The chain has TRBV20-1 and TRBJ2-7; D unresolved. CDR3 size: 12 residues. Germline V gene lookup returns CDR1 DFQATT and CDR2 SNEGSKA (reference sequence). V was cut by 1 base and J by 3 bases, with 7 bases left in between.

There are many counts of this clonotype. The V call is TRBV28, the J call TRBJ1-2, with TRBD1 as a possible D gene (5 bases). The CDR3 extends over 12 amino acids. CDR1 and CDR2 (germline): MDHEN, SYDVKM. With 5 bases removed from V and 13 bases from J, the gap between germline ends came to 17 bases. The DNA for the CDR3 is TGTGCCAGCAGTCTCCGGGACCTGCGGGTCACCTTC. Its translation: CASSLRDLRVTF.

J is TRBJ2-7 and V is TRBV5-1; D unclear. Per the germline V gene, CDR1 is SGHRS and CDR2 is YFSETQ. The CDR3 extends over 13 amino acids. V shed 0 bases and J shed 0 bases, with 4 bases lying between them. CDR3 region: CASSLGYSYEQYF. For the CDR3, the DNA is TGCGCCAGCAGCTTGGGATACTCCTACGAGCAGTACTTC.